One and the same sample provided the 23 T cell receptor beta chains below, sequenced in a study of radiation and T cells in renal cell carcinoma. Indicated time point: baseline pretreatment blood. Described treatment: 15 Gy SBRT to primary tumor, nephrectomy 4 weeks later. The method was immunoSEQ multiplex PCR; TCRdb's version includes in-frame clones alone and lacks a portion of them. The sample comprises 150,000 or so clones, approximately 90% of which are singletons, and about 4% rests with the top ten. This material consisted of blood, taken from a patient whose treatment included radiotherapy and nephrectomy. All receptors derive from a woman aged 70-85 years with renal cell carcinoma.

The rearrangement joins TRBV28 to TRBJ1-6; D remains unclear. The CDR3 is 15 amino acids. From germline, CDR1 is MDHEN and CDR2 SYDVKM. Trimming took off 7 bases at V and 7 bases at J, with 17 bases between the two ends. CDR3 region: CASNDATGINSPLHF. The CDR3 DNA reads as TGTGCCAGCAACGATGCCACTGGCATAAATTCACCCCTCCACTTT.

The CDR3 nucleotides are TGTGCCAGCAGTGAAGCGGTGCCAGGGGTTAATCAGCCCCAGCATTTT. Translation: CASSEAVPGVNQPQHF. This rearrangement joins TRBV6-1 to TRBJ1-5; D is perhaps TRBD1 (6 bases). The CDR3 runs 16 residues. Germline CDR1 and CDR2: MNHNS and SASEGT. Trimming removed 0 bases at V and 4 bases at J, with 13 bases between.

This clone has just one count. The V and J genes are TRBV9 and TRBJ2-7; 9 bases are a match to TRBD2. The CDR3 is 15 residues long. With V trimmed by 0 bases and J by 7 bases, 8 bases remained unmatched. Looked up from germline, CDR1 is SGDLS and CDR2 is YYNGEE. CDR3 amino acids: CASSVGVAGVWEQYF. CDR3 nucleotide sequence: TGTGCCAGCAGCGTAGGGGTAGCGGGGGTTTGGGAGCAGTACTTC.

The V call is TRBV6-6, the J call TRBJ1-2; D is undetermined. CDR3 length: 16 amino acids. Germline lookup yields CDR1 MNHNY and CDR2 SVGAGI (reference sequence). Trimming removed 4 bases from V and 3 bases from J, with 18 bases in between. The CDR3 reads CASSFSSGGSDYGYTF. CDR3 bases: TGTGCCAGCAGTTTCTCCTCGGGTGGCTCCGACTATGGCTACACCTTC.

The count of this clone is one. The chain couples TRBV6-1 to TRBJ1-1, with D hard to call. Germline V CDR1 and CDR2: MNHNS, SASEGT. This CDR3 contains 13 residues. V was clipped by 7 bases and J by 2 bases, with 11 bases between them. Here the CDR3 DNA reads TGTGCCAGCATCTTTGACGGCAACACTGAAGCTTTCTTT. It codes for CASIFDGNTEAFF.

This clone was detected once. The CDR3 reads CASSQEWGRTYNEQFF. The CDR3 nucleotides are TGCGCCAGCAGCCAGGAATGGGGCCGTACCTACAATGAGCAGTTCTTC. The rearrangement links TRBV4-1 to TRBJ2-1, with D maybe TRBD1 (5 bases). This CDR3 region has 16 residues. CDR1 is MGHRA and CDR2 is YSYEKL in the germline V gene. V was cut by 3 bases and J by 2 bases, with 14 bases left in between.

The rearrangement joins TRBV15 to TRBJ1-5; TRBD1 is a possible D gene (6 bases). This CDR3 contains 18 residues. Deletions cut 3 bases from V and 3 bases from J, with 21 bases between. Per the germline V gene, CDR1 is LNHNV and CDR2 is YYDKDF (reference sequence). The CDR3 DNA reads TGTGCCACCAGCAGTGCGGGACAACAGCCTTGTGACAATCAGCCCCAGCATTTT. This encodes CATSSAGQQPCDNQPQHF.

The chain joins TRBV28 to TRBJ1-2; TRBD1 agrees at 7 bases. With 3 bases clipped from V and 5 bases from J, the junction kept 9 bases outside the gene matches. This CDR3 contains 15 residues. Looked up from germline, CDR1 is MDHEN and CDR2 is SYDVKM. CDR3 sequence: CASSLGRGTVYGYTF. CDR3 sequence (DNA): TGTGCCAGCAGTTTGGGAAGGGGGACAGTATATGGCTACACCTTC.

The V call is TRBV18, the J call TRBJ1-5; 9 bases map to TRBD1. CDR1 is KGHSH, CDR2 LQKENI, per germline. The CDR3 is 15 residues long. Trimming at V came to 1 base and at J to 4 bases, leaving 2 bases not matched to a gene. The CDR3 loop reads CASSPLGTGNQPQHF. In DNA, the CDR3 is TGTGCCAGCTCACCACTAGGGACAGGGAATCAGCCCCAGCATTTT.

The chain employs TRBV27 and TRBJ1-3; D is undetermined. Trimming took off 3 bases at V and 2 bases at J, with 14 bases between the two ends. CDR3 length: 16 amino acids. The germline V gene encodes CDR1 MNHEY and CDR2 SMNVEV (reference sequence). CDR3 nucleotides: TGTGCCAGCAGTTTCCAATCCCCCCGTCCTGGAAACACCATATATTTT. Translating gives CASSFQSPRPGNTIYF.

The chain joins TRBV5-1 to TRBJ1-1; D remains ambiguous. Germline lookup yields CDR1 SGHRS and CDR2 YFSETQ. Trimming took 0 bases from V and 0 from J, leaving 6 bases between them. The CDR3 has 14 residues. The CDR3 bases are TGCGCCAGCAGCTTGGGGAAGGTGAACACTGAAGCTTTCTTT. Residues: CASSLGKVNTEAFF.

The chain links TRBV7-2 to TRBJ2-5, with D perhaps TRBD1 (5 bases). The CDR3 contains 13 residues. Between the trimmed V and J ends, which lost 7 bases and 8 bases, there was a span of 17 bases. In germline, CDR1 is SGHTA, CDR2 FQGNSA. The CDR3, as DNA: TGTGCCAGCAACCTGGGGCCCCAAGGTACCCAGTACTTC. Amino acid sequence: CASNLGPQGTQYF.

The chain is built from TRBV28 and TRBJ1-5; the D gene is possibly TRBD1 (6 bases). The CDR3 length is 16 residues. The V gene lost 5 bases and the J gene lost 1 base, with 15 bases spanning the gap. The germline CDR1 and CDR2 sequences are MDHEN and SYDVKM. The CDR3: CASSTHQGLSNQPQHF. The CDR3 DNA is TGTGCCAGCAGTACCCACCAGGGGCTAAGCAATCAGCCCCAGCATTTT.

The CDR3 here is CASSASRGADTQYF. For the CDR3, the DNA is TGTGCCAGCAGTGCTTCTCGGGGTGCAGATACGCAGTATTTT. The chain carries TRBV6-1 and TRBJ2-3; tentatively, D is TRBD2 (5 bases). From germline, CDR1 is MNHNS and CDR2 SASEGT. This CDR3 comprises 14 residues. V was cut by 4 bases and J by 4 bases, with 12 bases left in between.

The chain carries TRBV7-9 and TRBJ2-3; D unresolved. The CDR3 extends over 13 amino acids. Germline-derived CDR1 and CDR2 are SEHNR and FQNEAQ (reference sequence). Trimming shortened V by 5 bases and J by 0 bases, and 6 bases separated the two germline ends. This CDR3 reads CASSEDSTDTQYF. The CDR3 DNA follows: TGTGCCAGCAGCGAAGATAGCACAGATACGCAGTATTTT.

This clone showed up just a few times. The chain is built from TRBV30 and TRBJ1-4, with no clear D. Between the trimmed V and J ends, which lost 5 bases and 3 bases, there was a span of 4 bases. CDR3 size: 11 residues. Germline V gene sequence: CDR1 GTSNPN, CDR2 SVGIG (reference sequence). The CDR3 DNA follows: TGTGCCTGGGGCCCTAATGAAAAACTGTTTTTT. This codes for CAWGPNEKLFF.

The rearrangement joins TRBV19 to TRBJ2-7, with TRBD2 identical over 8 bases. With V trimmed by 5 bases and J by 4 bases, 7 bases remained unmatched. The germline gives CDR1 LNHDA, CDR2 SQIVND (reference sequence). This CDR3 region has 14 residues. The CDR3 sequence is CASSQLADSYEQYF. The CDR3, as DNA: TGTGCCAGTAGTCAACTAGCGGATTCTTACGAGCAGTACTTC.

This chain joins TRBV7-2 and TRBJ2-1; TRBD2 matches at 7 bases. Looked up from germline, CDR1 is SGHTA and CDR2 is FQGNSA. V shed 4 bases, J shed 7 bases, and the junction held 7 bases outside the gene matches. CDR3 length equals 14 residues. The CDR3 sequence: CASSSPGLKNEQFF. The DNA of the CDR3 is TGTGCCAGCAGCTCCCCGGGACTAAAGAATGAGCAGTTCTTC.

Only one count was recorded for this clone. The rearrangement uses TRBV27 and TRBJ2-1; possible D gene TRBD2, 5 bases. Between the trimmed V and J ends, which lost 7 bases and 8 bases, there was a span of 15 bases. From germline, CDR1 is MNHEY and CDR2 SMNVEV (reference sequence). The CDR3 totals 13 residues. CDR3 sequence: CASTDRYSDEQFF. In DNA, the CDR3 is TGTGCCAGCACGGACCGGTATAGCGATGAGCAGTTCTTC.

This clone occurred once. The CDR3 region has the DNA TGTGCCAGCAGCTTAGCCACGGGACACAAGGAGACCCAGTACTTC. Protein sequence: CASSLATGHKETQYF. The V call is TRBV7-9, the J call TRBJ2-5, with TRBD1 as a possible D gene (6 bases). The CDR3 has 15 residues. The germline CDR1 and CDR2 sequences are SEHNR and FQNEAQ (reference sequence). The V gene lost 0 bases and the J gene lost 5 bases, with 13 bases spanning the gap.

CDR3: CATSRLAGEEQFF. The CDR3 DNA follows: TGTGCCACCAGCAGACTAGCGGGGGAGGAGCAGTTCTTC. The V gene is TRBV15, the J gene TRBJ2-1, with 10 bases fitting TRBD2. This CDR3 comprises 13 residues. V was pared by 2 bases and J by 10 bases, with 2 bases of the junction left unmatched. The germline gives CDR1 LNHNV, CDR2 YYDKDF (reference sequence).

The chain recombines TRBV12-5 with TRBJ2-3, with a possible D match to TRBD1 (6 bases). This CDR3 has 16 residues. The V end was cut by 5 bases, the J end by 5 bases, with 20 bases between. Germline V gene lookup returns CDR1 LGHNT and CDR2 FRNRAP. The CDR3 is CASGHGRGSGGDTQYF. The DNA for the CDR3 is TGTGCTAGTGGTCATGGCAGGGGTAGTGGCGGAGATACGCAGTATTTT.

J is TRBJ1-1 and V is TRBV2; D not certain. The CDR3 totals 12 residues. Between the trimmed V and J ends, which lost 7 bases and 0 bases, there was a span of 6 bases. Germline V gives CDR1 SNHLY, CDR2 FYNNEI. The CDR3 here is CASMAVNTEAFF. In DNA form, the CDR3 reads TGTGCCAGCATGGCGGTGAACACTGAAGCTTTCTTT. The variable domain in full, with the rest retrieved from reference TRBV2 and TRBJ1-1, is EPEVTQTPSHQVTQMGQEVILRCVPISNHLYFYWYRQILGQKVEFLVSFYNNEISEKSEIFDDQFSVERPDGSNFTLKIRSTKLEDSAMYFCASMAVNTEAFFGQGTRLTVV.